The sequence of this T cell receptor (beta chain) was determined in a study of T cell responses to AZD1222 COVID-19 vaccine. Study results and limitations: The donor group comprised mostly white British people and more females; the analysis possibly underestimated clonal diversity. Close to half of spike-specific TCRs reportedly recognize unmutated variant regions.

Comment on this clone: The antigen is undetermined.

Here immunoSEQ multiplex PCR was the method, and the copy in TCRdb shows in-frame clones only, minus some. The table has about 120,000 clones, approximately 87% seen once. The sequencing used peripheral blood, collected on day 0 of AZD1222 vaccination. This TCR derives from an adult in good health.

CDR3 bases: TGTGCCAGCATCCGACACCTCTGGACCTACAATGAGCAGTTCTTC. This translates into CASIRHLWTYNEQFF. The genes are TRBV7-3 and TRBJ2-1; D not certain. V dropped 7 bases and J dropped 2 bases, with 15 bases sitting between them. The CDR3 length is 15 residues. Germline CDR1 is SGHTA and CDR2 is FQGTGA.